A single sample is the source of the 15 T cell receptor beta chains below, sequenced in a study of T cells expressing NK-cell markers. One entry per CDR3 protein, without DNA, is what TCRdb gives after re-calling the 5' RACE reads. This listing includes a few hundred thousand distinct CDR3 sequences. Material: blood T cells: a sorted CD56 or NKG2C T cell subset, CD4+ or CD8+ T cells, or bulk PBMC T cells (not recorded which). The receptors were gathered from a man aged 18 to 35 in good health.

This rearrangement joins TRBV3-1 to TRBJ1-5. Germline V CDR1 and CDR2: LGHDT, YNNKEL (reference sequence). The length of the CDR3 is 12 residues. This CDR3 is CASSQARQPQHF.

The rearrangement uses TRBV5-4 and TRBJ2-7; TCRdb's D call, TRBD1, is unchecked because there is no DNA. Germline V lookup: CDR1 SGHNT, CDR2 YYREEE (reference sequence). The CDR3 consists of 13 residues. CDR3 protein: CASSDRVAYEQYF.

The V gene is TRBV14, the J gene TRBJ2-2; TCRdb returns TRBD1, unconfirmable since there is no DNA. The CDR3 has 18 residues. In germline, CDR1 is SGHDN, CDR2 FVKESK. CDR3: CASSRSSAPLMNTGELFF.

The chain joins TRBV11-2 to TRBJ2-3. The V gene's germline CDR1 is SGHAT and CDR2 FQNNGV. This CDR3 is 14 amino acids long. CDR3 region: CASSLRTRPDTQYF.

CDR3 sequence: CASSSDRTRLAFF. The rearrangement links TRBV12-3 or TRBV12-4 to TRBJ1-1. This CDR3 comprises 13 residues.

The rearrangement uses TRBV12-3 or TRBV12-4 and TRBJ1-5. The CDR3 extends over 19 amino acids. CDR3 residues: CASSLVEGSGILSNQPQHF.

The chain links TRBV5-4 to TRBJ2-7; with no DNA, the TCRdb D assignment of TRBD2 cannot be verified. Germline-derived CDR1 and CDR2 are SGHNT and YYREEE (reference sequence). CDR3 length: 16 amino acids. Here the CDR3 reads CASSSGLAGGPSEQYF.

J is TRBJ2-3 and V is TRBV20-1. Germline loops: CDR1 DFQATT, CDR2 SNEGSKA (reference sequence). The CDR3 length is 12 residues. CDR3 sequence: CSASMAVHTQYF.

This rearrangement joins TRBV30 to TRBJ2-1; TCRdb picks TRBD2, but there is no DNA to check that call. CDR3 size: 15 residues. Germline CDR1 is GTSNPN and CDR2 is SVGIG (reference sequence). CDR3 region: CAWSTGGSSYNEQFF.

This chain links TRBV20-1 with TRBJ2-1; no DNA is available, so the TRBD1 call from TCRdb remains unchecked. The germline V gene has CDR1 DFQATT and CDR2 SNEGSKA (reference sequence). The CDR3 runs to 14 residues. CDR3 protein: CSATGTGLYNEQFF.

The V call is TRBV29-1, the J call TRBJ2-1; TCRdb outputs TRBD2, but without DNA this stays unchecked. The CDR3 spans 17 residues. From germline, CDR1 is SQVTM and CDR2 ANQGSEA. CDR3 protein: CSVTKAERAKLYNEQFF.

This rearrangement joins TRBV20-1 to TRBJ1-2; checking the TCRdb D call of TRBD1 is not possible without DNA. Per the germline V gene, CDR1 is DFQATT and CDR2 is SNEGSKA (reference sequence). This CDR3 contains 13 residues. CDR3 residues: CSLGAETNYGYTF.

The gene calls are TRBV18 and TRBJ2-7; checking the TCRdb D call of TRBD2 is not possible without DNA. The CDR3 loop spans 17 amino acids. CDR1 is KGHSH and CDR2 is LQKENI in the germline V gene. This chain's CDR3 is CASSPQLGLAGPGEQYF. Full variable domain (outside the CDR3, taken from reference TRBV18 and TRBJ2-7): NAGVMQNPRHLVRRRGQEARLRCSPMKGHSHVYWYRQLPEEGLKFMVYLQKENIIDESGMPKERFSAEFPKEGPSILRIQQVVRGDSAAYFCASSPQLGLAGPGEQYFGPGTRLTVT.

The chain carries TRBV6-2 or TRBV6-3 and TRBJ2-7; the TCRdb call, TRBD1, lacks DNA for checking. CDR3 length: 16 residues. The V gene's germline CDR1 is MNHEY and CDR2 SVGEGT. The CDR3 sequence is CASSKDSRTGSYEQYF.

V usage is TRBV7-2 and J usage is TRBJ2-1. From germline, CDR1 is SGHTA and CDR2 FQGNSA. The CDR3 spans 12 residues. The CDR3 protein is CASSLGKNEQFF.